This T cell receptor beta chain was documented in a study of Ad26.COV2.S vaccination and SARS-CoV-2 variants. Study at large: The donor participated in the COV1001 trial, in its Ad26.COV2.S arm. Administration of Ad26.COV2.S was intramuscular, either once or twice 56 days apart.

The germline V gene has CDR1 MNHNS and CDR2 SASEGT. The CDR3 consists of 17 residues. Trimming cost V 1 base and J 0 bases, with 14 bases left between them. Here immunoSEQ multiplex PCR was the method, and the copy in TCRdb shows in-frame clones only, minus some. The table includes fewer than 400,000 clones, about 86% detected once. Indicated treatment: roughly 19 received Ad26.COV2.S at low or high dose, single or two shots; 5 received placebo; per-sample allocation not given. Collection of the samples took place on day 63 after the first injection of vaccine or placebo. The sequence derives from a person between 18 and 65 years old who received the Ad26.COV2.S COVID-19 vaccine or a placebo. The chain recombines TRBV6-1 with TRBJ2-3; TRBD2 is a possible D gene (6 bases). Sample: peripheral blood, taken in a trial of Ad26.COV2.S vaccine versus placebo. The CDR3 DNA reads TGTGCCAGCAGTGAAGTTCCCCTAGCGAGTAGCACAGATACGCAGTATTTT. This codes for CASSEVPLASSTDTQYF.